Each of the 5 T cell receptor beta chains below was sequenced from the same sample in a study of blood T cell repertoires in COVID-19 (dated by TCRdb to about 2020). Libraries were prepared through the immunoSEQ multiplex PCR assay. TCRdb limited this immuneACCESS table to in-frame rearrangements with V and J called. A share of clones is missing; checked studies link under half to unresolved V genes, and the rest is unexplained. The sample data list about 240,000 clones, and about 82% of these were observed just once. The ten largest account for around 12% of the sample. The sample comprised peripheral blood. The receptors derive from a man older than 75 with acute or convalescent COVID-19.

This chain links TRBV19 with TRBJ2-7, with 12 bases identical to TRBD2. V lost 6 bases and J lost 2; bases outside the gene matches: 8. CDR1 is LNHDA, CDR2 SQIVND, per germline (reference sequence). This CDR3 is built from 16 residues. This CDR3 reads CASSPIRTSGAYEQYF. CDR3 DNA: TGTGCCAGTAGCCCCATAAGGACTAGCGGGGCCTACGAGCAGTACTTC.

The gene calls are TRBV7-9 and TRBJ2-7, with a possible D match to TRBD1 (5 bases). Trimming removed 0 bases from V and 3 bases from J, with 15 bases in between. Germline assignment: CDR1 SEHNR and CDR2 FQNEAQ (reference sequence). There are 16 residues in the CDR3. The CDR3 DNA reads TGTGCCAGCAGCTTAGCCTCAGGGCGAGGTGGCTACGAGCAGTACTTC. Encoded protein: CASSLASGRGGYEQYF.

The chain employs TRBV5-1 and TRBJ2-2, with a possible D match to TRBD1 (6 bases). Germline lookup yields CDR1 SGHRS and CDR2 YFSETQ. This CDR3 is 16 amino acids long. Deletions cut 2 bases from V and 0 bases from J, with 11 bases between. In DNA, the CDR3 is TGCGCCAGCAGCTTCGGACAGTTCGCGAACACCGGGGAGCTGTTTTTT. Protein sequence: CASSFGQFANTGELFF.

V is TRBV20-1 and J is TRBJ1-2; 8 bases line up with TRBD1. The CDR3 extends over 11 amino acids. Germline CDR1 reads DFQATT; CDR2 reads SNEGSKA (reference sequence). CDR3 amino acids: CSPQGAEGYTF. CDR3 sequence (DNA): TGCAGCCCCCAGGGGGCTGAGGGCTACACCTTC.

The chain carries TRBV5-6 and TRBJ1-2, with a weak D call TRBD1 (5 bases). The CDR3 is 13 amino acids. Germline CDR1 reads SGHDT; CDR2 reads YYEEEE. Trimming shortened V by 7 bases and J by 2 bases, and 12 bases separated the two germline ends. The CDR3 region has the DNA TGTGCCAGCTTCCGCGGGGCCAACTATGGCTACACCTTC. Amino acids: CASFRGANYGYTF.